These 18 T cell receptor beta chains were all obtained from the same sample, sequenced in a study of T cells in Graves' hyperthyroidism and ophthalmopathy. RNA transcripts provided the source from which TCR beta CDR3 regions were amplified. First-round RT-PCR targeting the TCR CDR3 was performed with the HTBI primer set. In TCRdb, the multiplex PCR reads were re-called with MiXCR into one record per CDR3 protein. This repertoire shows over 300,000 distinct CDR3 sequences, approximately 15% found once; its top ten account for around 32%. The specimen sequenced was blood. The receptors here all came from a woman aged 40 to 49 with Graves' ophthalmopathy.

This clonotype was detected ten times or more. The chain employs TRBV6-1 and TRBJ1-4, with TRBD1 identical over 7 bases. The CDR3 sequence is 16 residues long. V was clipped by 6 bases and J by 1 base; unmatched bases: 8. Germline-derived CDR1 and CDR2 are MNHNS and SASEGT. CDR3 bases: TGTGCCAGCAGATTACGTTACAGGGGAACTAATGAAAAACTGTTTTTT. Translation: CASRLRYRGTNEKLFF.

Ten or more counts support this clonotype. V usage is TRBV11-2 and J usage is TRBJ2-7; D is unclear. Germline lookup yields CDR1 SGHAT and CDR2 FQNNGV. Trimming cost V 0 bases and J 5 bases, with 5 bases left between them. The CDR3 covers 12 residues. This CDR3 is CASSLDFHEQYF. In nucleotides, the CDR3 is TGTGCCAGCAGCTTAGATTTCCACGAGCAGTACTTC.

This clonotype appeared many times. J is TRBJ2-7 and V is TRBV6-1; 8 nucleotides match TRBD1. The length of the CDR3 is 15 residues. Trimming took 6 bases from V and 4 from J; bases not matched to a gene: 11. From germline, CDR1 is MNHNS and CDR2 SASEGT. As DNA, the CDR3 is TGTGCCAGCAGCCAACCGGACAGGGCGGGTTACGAGCAGTACTTC. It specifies CASSQPDRAGYEQYF.

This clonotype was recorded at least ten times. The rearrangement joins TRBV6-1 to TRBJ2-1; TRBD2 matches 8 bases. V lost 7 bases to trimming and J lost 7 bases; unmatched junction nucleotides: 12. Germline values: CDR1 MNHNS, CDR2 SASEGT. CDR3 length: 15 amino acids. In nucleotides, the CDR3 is TGTGCCAGCACGCCTGGGGGGCGGGGGGTAAATGAGCAGTTCTTC. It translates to CASTPGGRGVNEQFF.

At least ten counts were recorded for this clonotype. The CDR3 here is CASSLGRGRRDTEAFF. The CDR3 region has the DNA TGTGCCAGCAGTTTAGGCAGGGGCCGGAGGGACACTGAAGCTTTCTTT. The gene calls are TRBV27 and TRBJ1-1; D might be TRBD1 (6 bases). The V end lost 2 bases, the J end lost 3 bases, and 16 bases lay between the germline ends. CDR1 is MNHEY, CDR2 SMNVEV, per germline (reference sequence). The CDR3 contains 16 residues.

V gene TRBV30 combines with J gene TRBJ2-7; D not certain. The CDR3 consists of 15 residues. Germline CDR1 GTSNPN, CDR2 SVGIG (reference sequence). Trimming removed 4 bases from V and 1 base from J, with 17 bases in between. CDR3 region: CAWTAARAGSYEQYF. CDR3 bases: TGTGCCTGGACTGCTGCCCGGGCCGGTTCCTACGAGCAGTACTTC. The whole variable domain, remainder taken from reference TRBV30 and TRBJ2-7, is SQTIHQWPATLVQPVGSPLSLECTVEGTSNPNLYWYRQAAGRGLQLLFYSVGIGQISSEVPQNLSASRPQDRQFILSSKKLLLSDSGFYLCAWTAARAGSYEQYFGPGTRLTVT.

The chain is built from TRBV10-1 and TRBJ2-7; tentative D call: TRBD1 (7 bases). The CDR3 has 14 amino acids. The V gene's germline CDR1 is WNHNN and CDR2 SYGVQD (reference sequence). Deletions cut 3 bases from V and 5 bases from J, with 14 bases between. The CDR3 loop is CASSDDREVNEQYF. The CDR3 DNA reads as TGCGCCAGCAGTGACGACAGGGAGGTCAACGAGCAGTACTTC.

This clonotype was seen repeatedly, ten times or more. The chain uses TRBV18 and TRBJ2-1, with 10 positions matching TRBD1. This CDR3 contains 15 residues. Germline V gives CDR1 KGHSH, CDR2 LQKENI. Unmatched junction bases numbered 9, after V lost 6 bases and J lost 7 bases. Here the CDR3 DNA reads TGTGCCAGCTCGCCGGGACAGGGGCGTAGGAATGAGCAGTTCTTC. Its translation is CASSPGQGRRNEQFF.

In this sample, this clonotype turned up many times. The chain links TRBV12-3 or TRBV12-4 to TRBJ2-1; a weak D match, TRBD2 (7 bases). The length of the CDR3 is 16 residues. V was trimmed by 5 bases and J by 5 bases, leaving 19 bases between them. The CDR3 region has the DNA TGTGCCAGCAGTAGGGGGGGGGCGGGAGCCAACAATGAGCAGTTCTTC. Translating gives CASSRGGAGANNEQFF.

The CDR3 loop reads CASSLEAGGQGLTDTQYF. The CDR3 nucleotides read TGTGCCAGCAGTTTAGAAGCCGGAGGACAGGGGCTCACAGATACGCAGTATTTT. The J gene is TRBJ2-3, the V gene TRBV27; 9 bases match TRBD1. CDR3 size: 18 residues. The ends lost 2 bases at V and 2 bases at J; junction bases unmatched: 11. Germline lookup yields CDR1 MNHEY and CDR2 SMNVEV (reference sequence).

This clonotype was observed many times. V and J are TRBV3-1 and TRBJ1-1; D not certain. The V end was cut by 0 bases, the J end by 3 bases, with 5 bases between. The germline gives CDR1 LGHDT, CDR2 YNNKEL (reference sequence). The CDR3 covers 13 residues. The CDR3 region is CASSQDLDTEAFF. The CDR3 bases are TGTGCCAGCAGCCAAGATCTCGACACTGAAGCTTTCTTT. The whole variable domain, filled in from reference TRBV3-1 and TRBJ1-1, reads DTAVSQTPKYLVTQMGNDKSIKCEQNLGHDTMYWYKQDSKKFLKIMFSYNNKELIINETVPNRFSPKSPDKAHLNLHINSLELGDSAVYFCASSQDLDTEAFFGQGTRLTVV.

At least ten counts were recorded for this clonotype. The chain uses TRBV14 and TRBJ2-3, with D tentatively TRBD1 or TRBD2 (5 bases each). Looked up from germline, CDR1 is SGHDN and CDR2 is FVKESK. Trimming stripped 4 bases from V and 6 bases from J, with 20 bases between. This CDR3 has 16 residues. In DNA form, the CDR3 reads TGTGCCAGCAGCCCCCCCCGAAGTCTGGGGACGGATACGCAGTATTTT. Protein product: CASSPPRSLGTDTQYF. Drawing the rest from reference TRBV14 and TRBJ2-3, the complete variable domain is EAGVTQFPSHSVIEKGQTVTLRCDPISGHDNLYWYRRVMGKEIKFLLHFVKESKQDESGMPNNRFLAERTGGTYSTLKVQPAELEDSGVYFCASSPPRSLGTDTQYFGPGTRLTVL.

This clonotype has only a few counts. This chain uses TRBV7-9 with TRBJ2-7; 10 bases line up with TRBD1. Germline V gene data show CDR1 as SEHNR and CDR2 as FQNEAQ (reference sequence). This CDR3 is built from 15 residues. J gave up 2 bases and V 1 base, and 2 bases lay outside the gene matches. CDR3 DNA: TGTGCCAGCAGCTTAGAAGGACAGGGGGCCTACGAGCAGTACTTC. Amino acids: CASSLEGQGAYEQYF.

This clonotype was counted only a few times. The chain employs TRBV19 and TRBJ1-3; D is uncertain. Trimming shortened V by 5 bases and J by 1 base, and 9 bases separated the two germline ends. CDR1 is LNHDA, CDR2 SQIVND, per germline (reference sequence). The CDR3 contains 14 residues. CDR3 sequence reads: CASSPQRSGNTIYF. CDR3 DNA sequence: TGTGCCAGTAGTCCACAGAGGTCTGGAAACACCATATATTTT.

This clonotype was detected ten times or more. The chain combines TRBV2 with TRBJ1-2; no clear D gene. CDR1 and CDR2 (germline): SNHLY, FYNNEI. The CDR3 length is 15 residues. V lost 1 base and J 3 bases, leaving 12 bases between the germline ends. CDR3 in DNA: TGTGCCAGCAGTGAAGGTCACCCAGCGGACTATGGCTACACCTTC. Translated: CASSEGHPADYGYTF.

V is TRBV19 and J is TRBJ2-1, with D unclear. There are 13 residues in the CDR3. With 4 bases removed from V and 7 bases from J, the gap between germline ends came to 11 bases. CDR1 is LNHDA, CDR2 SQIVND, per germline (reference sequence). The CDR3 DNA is TGTGCCAGTAGTAGTATGGCTGAAAATGAGCAGTTCTTC. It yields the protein CASSSMAENEQFF.

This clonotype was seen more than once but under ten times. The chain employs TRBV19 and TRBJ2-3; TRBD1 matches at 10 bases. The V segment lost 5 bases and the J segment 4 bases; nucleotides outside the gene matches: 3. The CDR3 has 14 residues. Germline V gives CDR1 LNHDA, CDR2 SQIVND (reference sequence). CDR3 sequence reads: CASSSTGGADTQYF. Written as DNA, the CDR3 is TGTGCCAGTAGTTCGACAGGGGGCGCAGATACGCAGTATTTT.

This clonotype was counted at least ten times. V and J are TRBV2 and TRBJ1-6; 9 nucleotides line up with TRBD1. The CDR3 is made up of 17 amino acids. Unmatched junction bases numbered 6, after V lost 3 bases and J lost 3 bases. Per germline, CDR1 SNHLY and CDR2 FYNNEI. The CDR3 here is CASSDFPTGGYNSPLHF. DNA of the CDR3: TGTGCCAGCAGTGACTTTCCGACAGGGGGCTATAATTCACCCCTCCACTTT.